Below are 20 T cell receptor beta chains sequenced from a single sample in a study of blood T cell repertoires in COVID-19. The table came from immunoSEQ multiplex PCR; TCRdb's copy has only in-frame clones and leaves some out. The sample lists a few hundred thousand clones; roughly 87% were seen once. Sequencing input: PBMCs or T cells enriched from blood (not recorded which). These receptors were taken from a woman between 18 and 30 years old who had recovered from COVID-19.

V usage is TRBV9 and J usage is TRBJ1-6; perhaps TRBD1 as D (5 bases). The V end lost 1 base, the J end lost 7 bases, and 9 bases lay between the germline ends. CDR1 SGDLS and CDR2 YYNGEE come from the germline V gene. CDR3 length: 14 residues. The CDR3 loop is CASSVRRENSPLHF. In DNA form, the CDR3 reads TGTGCCAGCAGCGTACGCAGGGAAAATTCACCCCTCCACTTT.

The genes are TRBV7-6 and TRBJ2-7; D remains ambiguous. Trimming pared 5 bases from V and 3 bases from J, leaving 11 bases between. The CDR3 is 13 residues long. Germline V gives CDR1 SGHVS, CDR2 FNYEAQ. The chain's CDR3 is CASSLGTGYEQYF. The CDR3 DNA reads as TGTGCCAGCAGCCTAGGTACCGGCTACGAGCAGTACTTC.

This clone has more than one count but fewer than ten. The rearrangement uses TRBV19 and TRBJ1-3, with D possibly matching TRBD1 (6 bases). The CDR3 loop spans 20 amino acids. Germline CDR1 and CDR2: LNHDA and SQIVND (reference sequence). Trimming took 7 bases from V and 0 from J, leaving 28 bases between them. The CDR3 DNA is TGTGCCAGTACCCCGCTGGGGACAAGGCCACTCCTTGGCTCTGGAAACACCATATATTTT. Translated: CASTPLGTRPLLGSGNTIYF.

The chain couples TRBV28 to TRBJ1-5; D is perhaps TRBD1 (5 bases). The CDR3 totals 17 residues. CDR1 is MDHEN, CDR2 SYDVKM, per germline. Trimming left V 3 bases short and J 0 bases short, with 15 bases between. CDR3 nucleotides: TGTGCCAGCAGTTTGGGGGGGGGTTCCTTTAGCAATCAGCCCCAGCATTTT. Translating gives CASSLGGGSFSNQPQHF.

The CDR3 sequence: CASSPATDEQYF. The DNA for the CDR3 is TGTGCCAGCAGCCCCGCAACGGACGAGCAGTACTTC. The V gene is TRBV7-8, the J gene TRBJ2-7, with D uncertain. Trimming took off 5 bases at V and 5 bases at J, with 10 bases between the two ends. Germline assignment: CDR1 SGHVS and CDR2 FQNEAQ. The CDR3 is made up of 12 amino acids. Drawing the rest from reference TRBV7-8 and TRBJ2-7, the complete variable domain is GAGVSQSPRYKVAKRGQDVALRCDPISGHVSLFWYQQALGQGPEFLTYFQNEAQLDKSGLPSDRFFAERPEGSVSTLKIQRTQQEDSAVYLCASSPATDEQYFGPGTRLTVT.

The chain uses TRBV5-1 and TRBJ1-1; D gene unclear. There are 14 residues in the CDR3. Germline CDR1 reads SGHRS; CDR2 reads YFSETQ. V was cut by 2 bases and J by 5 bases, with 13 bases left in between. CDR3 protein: CASSFRTGETEAFF. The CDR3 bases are TGCGCCAGCAGCTTTCGTACCGGTGAGACTGAAGCTTTCTTT.

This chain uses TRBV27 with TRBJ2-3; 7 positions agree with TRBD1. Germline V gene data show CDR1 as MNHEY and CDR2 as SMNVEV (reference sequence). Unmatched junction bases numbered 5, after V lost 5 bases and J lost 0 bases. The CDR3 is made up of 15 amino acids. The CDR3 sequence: CASSTGTVSTDTQYF. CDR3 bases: TGTGCCAGCAGTACCGGGACAGTTAGCACAGATACGCAGTATTTT.

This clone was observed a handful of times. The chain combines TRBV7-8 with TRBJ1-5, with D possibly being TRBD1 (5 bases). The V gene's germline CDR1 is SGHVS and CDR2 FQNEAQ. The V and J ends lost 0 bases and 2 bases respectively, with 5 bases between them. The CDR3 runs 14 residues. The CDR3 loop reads CASSLATGNQPQHF. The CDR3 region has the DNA TGTGCCAGCAGCTTAGCGACAGGCAATCAGCCCCAGCATTTT.

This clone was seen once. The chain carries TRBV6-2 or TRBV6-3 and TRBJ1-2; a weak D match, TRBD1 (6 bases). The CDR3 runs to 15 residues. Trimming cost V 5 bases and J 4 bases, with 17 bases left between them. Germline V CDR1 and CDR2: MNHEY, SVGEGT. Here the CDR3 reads CASSDTLQGFYGYTF. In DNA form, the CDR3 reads TGTGCCAGCAGTGACACCCTACAGGGATTCTATGGCTACACCTTC.

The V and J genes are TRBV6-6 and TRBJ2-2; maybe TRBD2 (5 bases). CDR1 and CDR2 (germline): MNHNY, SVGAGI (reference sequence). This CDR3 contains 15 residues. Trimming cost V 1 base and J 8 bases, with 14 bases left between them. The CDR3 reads CASSYLGVGEGELFF. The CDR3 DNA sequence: TGTGCCAGCAGTTACTTGGGAGTTGGCGAAGGGGAGCTGTTTTTT.

CDR3 nucleotides: TGTGCCACCAGTGATGGGACAGGGCACAACTATGGCTACACCTTC. This gives the protein CATSDGTGHNYGYTF. The chain has TRBV24-1 and TRBJ1-2; 9 positions match TRBD1. CDR1 and CDR2 (germline): KGHDR, SFDVKD. The V segment lost 3 bases and the J segment 2 bases; nucleotides outside the gene matches: 3. This CDR3 comprises 15 residues.

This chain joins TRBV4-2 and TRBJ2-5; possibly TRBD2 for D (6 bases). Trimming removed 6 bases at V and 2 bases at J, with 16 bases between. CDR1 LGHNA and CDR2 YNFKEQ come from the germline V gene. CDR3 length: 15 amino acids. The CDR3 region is CASSIVSSEQETQYF. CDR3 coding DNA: TGTGCCAGCAGTATCGTGTCTAGCGAGCAAGAGACCCAGTACTTC.

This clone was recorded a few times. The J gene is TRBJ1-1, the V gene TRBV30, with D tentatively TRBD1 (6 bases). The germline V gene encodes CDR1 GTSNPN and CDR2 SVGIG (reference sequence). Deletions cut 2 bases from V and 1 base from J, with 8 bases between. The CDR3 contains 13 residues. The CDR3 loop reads CAWSLQGNTEAFF. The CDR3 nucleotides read TGTGCCTGGAGTTTACAGGGGAACACTGAAGCTTTCTTT.

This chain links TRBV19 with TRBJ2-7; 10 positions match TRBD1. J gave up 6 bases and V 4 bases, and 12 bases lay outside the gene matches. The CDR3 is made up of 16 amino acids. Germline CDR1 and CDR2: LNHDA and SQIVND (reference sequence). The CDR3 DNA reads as TGTGCCAGTAGTAGTATGGTGGGGACAGGGGACTTCGAGCAGTACTTC. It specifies CASSSMVGTGDFEQYF.

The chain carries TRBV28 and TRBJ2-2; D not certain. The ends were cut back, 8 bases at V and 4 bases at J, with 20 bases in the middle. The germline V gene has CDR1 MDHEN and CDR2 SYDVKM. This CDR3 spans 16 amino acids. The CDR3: CASLPSVRRGTGELFF. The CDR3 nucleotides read TGTGCCAGCCTCCCGTCCGTCCGGCGCGGCACCGGGGAGCTGTTTTTT.

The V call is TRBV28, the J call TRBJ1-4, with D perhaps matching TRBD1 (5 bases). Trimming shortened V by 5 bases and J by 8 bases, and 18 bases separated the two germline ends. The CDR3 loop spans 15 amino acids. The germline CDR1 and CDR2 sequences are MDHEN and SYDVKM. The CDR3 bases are TGTGCCAGCAGTGCCGGGGGTGGGGCAAGGGAAAAACTGTTTTTT. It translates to CASSAGGGAREKLFF.

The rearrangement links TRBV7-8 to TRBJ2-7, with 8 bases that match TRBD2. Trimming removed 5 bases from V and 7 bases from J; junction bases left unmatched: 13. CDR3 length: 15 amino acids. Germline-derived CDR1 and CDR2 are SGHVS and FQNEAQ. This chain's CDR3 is CASSPLAARSEEQYF. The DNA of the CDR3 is TGTGCCAGCAGCCCACTAGCGGCGAGGTCGGAAGAGCAGTACTTC.

In nucleotides, the CDR3 is TGTGCCAGCAGTTACTGGGACTTCTCCTACGAGCAGTACTTC. This gives the protein CASSYWDFSYEQYF. This sequence joins TRBV6-2 or TRBV6-3 and TRBJ2-7; the D gene is possibly TRBD2 (6 bases). Germline CDR1 and CDR2: MNHEY and SVGEGT. CDR3 size: 14 residues. V was pared by 1 base and J by 0 bases, with 7 bases between.

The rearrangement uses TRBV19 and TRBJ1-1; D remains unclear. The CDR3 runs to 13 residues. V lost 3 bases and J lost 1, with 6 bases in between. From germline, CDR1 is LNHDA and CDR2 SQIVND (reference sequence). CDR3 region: CASSMAQNTEAFF. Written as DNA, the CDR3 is TGTGCCAGTAGTATGGCCCAGAACACTGAAGCTTTCTTT.

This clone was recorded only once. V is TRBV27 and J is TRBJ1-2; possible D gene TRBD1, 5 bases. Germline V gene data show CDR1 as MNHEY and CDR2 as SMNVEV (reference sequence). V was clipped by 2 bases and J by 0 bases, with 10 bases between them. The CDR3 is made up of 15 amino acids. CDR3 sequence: CASSLTGLANYGYTF. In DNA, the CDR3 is TGTGCCAGCAGTTTAACAGGCCTCGCTAACTATGGCTACACCTTC.